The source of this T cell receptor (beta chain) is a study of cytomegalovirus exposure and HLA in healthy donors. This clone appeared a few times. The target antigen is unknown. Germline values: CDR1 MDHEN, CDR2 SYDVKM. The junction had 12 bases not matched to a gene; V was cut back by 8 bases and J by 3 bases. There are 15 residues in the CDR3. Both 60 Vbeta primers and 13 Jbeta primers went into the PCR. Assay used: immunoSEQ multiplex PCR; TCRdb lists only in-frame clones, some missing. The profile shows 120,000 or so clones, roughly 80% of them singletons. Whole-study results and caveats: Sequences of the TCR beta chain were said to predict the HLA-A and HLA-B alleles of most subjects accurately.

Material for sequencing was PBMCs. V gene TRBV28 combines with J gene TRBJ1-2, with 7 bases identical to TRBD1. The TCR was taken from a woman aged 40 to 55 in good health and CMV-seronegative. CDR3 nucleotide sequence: TGTGCCAGCGCCCGCCAACAGGGGTGGGACTATGGCTACACCTTC. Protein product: CASARQQGWDYGYTF.